The entry below gives a single T cell receptor beta chain sequence along with its context. The antigen it binds to is not known. No per-base quality is available; no much larger clone lies one base away. This sample stems from a study of T cells in Graves' hyperthyroidism and ophthalmopathy (dated by TCRdb to the late 2010s). Broadly, across the study: Peripheral blood was sampled at the time of initial diagnosis, prior to any treatment. After blood sampling, hyperthyroidism patients were treated with methimazole at a starting dose of 30 mg daily, and ophthalmopathy patients were treated with high-dose intravenous methylprednisolone. The paper describes TCR Vbeta CDR3 sequencing of about 140 peripheral blood samples, made up of roughly 45 ophthalmopathy patients, around 78 hyperthyroidism patients and about 17 progressor patients. Prospective prediction of ophthalmopathy was tested in an independent validation cohort consisting of about 20 hyperthyroidism patients and 15 or so patients who later progressed to ophthalmopathy. In addition, the study compared T-cell repertoires in thyroid tissue and in blood from several Graves' hyperthyroidism patients. To identify distinguishing TCR V-J signatures, a discovery cohort of about 100 patients was used, comprising fewer than 45 with Graves' ophthalmopathy and some 60 with stable Graves' hyperthyroidism. The roughly 100 discovery patients were randomly divided into training and test sets at a 7:3 ratio.

Here V drops 8 bases and J drops 12 bases, and the junction holds 6 bases not matched to any gene. CDR1 MDHEN and CDR2 SYDVKM are derived from the germline V gene. The CDR3 runs 11 amino acids, cysteine and phenylalanine included. Only the CDR3 portion is preserved as DNA: 33 bases, with reading frame beginning at the first base. Stable Graves' hyperthyroidism was defined as no progression to ophthalmopathy during 18 months of follow-up. Hyperthyroidism patients were newly diagnosed, had a disease duration of under 2 months, and were aged 18 to 65 years. Exclusion was applied to patients with uncontrolled infections, other autoimmune diseases, pregnancy or lactation. Diagnoses were based on clinical symptoms, serum thyroxine and TRAb, thyroid ultrasound and orbital computed tomography. PBMCs were isolated from 10 ml of fresh peripheral blood by Ficoll-Paque density gradient centrifugation. Total RNA was extracted using Trizol reagent, and RNA quality was assessed on an Agilent 2100 Bioanalyzer.

On the study overall, not on this receptor specifically: In validation, progression to ophthalmopathy was predicted by the model with nearly 71% sensitivity and nearly 75% specificity, a median of around 5.9 months before onset. Sample size was not statistically predetermined, and investigators were not blinded to group allocation. In cross-validation, a model built on a 13 V-J signature told ophthalmopathy apart from stable hyperthyroidism with approximately 90% sensitivity and about 81% specificity, and in testing the same model reached 80%/75%. Blood samples also contained most of the expanded thyroid clonotypes (frequency above 0.001), which suggests that blood repertoires may reflect thyroid immune responses.

The TCR beta CDR3 regions were amplified from the RNA transcripts. The TCR CDR3 was subjected to a first round of RT-PCR using the HTBI primer set and the Qiagen OneStep RT-PCR kit. The libraries were constructed in a second round of multiplex PCR and then size-selected and purified. The libraries were sequenced on an Illumina HiSeq2000 using paired-end 100 bp reads. Per the source publication's procedure: SOAPnuke was used to process the raw data, with reads discarded if the reads contained adapters or uncalled bases, had a mean Phred below 15, or lacked an exact constant-primer or identifier match. COPE v1.2.5 was used to merge the high-quality paired reads, and each unique nucleotide sequence was defined as a clonotype. MiTCR v1.1 was used to align the clonotypes against IMGT TRBV, TRBD and TRBJ reference segments. Analysis was restricted to V-J combinations with a frequency above 0.0001, which covered roughly 99% of repertoires. The TCS score was defined as the ratio of F50 (clonal expansion) to E x V (chaos), calculated using BLOSUM62-based TCRdist between CDR3 peptides within each V-J. Welch's t-statistics and random forest reduced around 510 V-J features to 10 to 15, which were used in a naive Bayes classifier (R e1071). TCRdb reprocessed the public reads (quality trimming at Q25 with fastp, clone calling with MiXCR) and kept in-frame beta chains. Under each unique CDR3 protein, matching rows form one entry showing the most common genes and DNA. Clone size and V and J calls follow TCRdb, not the original study. The sample has more than 600,000 distinct CDR3 sequences on record, 16% of them singletons. The ten largest account for about 8.4% of the sample.

The chain employs TRBV28 and TRBJ2-1, with 8 middle bases fitting TRBD2. The sequenced sample consisted of blood. The receptor's source is a man younger than 30 with Graves' hyperthyroidism. The nucleotides read TGTGCCAGCTCTTCGGGGGGGCGGCAGTTCTTC. The translation is CASSSGGRQFF.